These T cell receptor beta chains were read from a single sample in a study of blood T cell repertoires in COVID-19. TCRdb keeps only in-frame clones here, not all; method: immunoSEQ multiplex PCR. The data hold 150,000 to 200,000 clones, with around nine tenths observed a single time. Sequencing was performed on PBMCs or T cells enriched from blood (not recorded which). All receptors derive from a woman aged 18 to 35 who had recovered from COVID-19. The CDR3 runs from the conserved cysteine through the conserved F or W. Each record gives: D gene, clone size, J gene, V gene, CDR3 protein, CDR3 DNA. D genes are given only for firm matches. Size is omitted from some rows. Given values are once, few, many or a class for expanded clones.

>TRBD1|NA|TRBJ2-3|TRBV9
CASSVAGGAGTDTQYF
TGTGCCAGCAGCGTAGCAGGGGGCGCCGGCACAGATACGCAGTATTTT
>TRBD1|NA|TRBJ1-5|TRBV7-9
CASSLEGGGQPQHF
TGTGCCAGCAGCTTGGAAGGGGGCGGTCAGCCCCAGCATTTT
>TRBD1|NA|TRBJ2-2|TRBV19
CATEGTANTGELFF
TGTGCCACCGAGGGGACAGCGAACACCGGGGAGCTGTTTTTT
>TRBD1|NA|TRBJ1-6|TRBV7-2
CASTPRGQGNSPLHF
TGTGCCAGCACACCTCGGGGACAGGGTAATTCACCCCTCCACTTT
>NA|once|TRBJ2-1|TRBV27
CASSLGQAYNEQFF
TGTGCCAGCAGTTTAGGTCAGGCATACAATGAGCAGTTCTTC
>NA|NA|TRBJ1-4|TRBV9
CASSVAGEANEKLFF
TGTGCCAGCAGCGTAGCGGGGGAAGCTAATGAAAAACTGTTTTTT
>NA|NA|TRBJ2-5|TRBV5-4
CASSLKMGRETQYF
TGTGCCAGCAGCTTGAAAATGGGGCGAGAGACCCAGTACTTC
>NA|NA|TRBJ1-3|TRBV5-5
CASSPRAAPYSGNTIYF
TGTGCCAGCAGTCCCAGGGCTGCCCCTTACTCTGGAAACACCATATATTTT
>TRBD1|NA|TRBJ1-5|TRBV5-6
CASSLTRGTGGAQPQHF
TGTGCCAGCAGCTTGACTAGGGGGACAGGGGGCGCGCAGCCCCAGCATTTT
>NA|NA|TRBJ2-2|TRBV21-1
CASSRRPGLAGVGTGELFF
TGTGCCAGCAGCCGAAGGCCGGGACTAGCGGGAGTGGGTACCGGGGAGCTGTTTTTT
>TRBD2|NA|TRBJ2-7|TRBV6-5
CASRGVGEQYF
TGTGCCTCCCGGGGGGTCGGCGAGCAGTACTTC
>NA|NA|TRBJ2-3|TRBV29-1
CSVNRETSTDTQYF
TGCAGCGTCAACAGGGAAACTAGCACAGATACGCAGTATTTT
>TRBD1|NA|TRBJ1-1|TRBV27
CASSFLVLTGANTEAFF
TGTGCCAGCAGTTTTCTGGTGTTGACAGGGGCGAACACTGAAGCTTTCTTT
>TRBD1|NA|TRBJ1-5|TRBV28
CTSYRTGRNNQPQHF
TGTACCAGCTATCGGACAGGCCGGAACAATCAGCCCCAGCATTTT
>TRBD2|NA|TRBJ2-1|TRBV4-1
CASRHSGILLAGDNEQFF
TGCGCCAGCAGACACAGTGGGATCTTACTAGCGGGAGACAATGAGCAGTTCTTC
>NA|NA|TRBJ1-2|TRBV10-1
CAGHRGYTF
TGCGCCGGTCACAGGGGCTACACCTTC
>NA|NA|TRBJ2-1|TRBV4-1
CASSQSSYNEQFF
TGCGCCAGCAGCCAGAGCTCCTACAATGAGCAGTTCTTC
>NA|NA|TRBJ1-1|TRBV30
CAWSVLDLTEAFF
TGTGCCTGGAGTGTACTAGATCTCACTGAAGCTTTCTTT
>NA|NA|TRBJ2-3|TRBV13
CASSLLSGDTQYF
TGTGCCAGCAGCCTCCTCTCGGGAGATACGCAGTATTTT
>NA|NA|TRBJ2-1|TRBV9
CASSVDGRSDSYNEQFF
TGTGCCAGCAGCGTAGACGGCAGGTCGGACTCCTACAATGAGCAGTTCTTC
>TRBD1|NA|TRBJ1-1|TRBV19
CASSDRPNTEAFF
TGTGCCAGTTCGGACAGGCCGAACACTGAAGCTTTCTTT
>TRBD2|NA|TRBJ2-1|TRBV10-3
CAISDGLAGGNEQFF
TGTGCCATCAGTGATGGGCTAGCGGGAGGCAATGAGCAGTTCTTC
>NA|NA|TRBJ2-3|TRBV11-3
CASSSRQYTDTQYF
TGTGCCAGCAGCTCGAGACAATACACAGATACGCAGTATTTT
>TRBD1|few|TRBJ1-6|TRBV14
CASRRQGNSPLHF
TGTGCCAGCAGACGACAGGGGAATTCACCCCTCCACTTT
>NA|once|TRBJ2-1|TRBV3-1/TRBV3-2
CASSQASSGPLYNEQFF
TGTGCCAGCAGCCAAGCATCCAGCGGGCCACTCTACAATGAGCAGTTCTTC
>NA|NA|TRBJ2-2|TRBV2
CASSQEPGSTGELFF
TGTGCCAGCAGTCAAGAGCCAGGGTCAACCGGGGAGCTGTTTTTT
>NA|NA|TRBJ2-1|TRBV20-1
CSAQALNEQFF
TGCAGTGCCCAGGCTCTAAATGAGCAGTTCTTC
>TRBD1|NA|TRBJ1-5|TRBV19
CASSVGQGVDQPQHF
TGTGCCAGTAGTGTGGGACAGGGGGTCGATCAGCCCCAGCATTTT
>NA|NA|TRBJ2-3|TRBV9
CASSSGTSLSTDTQYF
TGTGCCAGCAGTTCCGGGACTTCCCTTAGCACAGATACGCAGTATTTT
>NA|NA|TRBJ2-7|TRBV18
CASSRTDYEQYF
TGTGCCAGCTCGCGGACAGATTACGAGCAGTACTTC
>NA|NA|TRBJ2-7|TRBV27
CASSRGEQYF
TGTGCCAGCAGTAGGGGGGAGCAGTACTTC
>NA|NA|TRBJ1-5|TRBV12-3/TRBV12-4
CASRQDGNQPQHF
TGTGCCAGCCGCCAGGATGGCAATCAGCCCCAGCATTTT
>TRBD2|once|TRBJ2-7|TRBV24-1
CATSDLRSGRVYEQYF
TGTGCCACCAGTGATTTGCGAAGCGGGAGGGTTTACGAGCAGTACTTC
>NA|NA|TRBJ2-7|TRBV5-4
CASSSTAENYEQYF
TGTGCCAGCAGCTCTACAGCGGAAAACTACGAGCAGTACTTC